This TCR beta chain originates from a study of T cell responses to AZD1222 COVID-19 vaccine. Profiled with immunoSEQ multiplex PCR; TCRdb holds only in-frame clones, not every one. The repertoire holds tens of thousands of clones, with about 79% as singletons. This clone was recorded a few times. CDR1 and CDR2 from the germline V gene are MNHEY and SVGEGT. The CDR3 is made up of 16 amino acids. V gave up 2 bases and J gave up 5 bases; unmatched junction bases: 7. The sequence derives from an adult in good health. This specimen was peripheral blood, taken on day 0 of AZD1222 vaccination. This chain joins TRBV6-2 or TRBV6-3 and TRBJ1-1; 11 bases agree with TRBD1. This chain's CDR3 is CASSYIRTGGWTEAFF. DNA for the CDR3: TGTGCCAGCAGTTACATACGGACAGGGGGCTGGACTGAAGCTTTCTTT.